Below are 8 T cell receptor beta chains sequenced from a single sample in a study of blood T cell repertoires in COVID-19. Using immunoSEQ multiplex PCR, the repertoire was profiled, and TCRdb retains in-frame clones only, with some absent. The sample lists under 250,000 clones; about nine tenths were seen once. The sample taken for sequencing was peripheral blood. Every receptor here comes from a woman aged 55-75 years who had recovered from COVID-19.

The rearrangement links TRBV19 to TRBJ2-5; D possibly corresponds to TRBD2 (6 bases). CDR1 LNHDA and CDR2 SQIVND come from the germline V gene (reference sequence). The CDR3 has 16 residues. Trimming left V 2 bases short and J 7 bases short, with 20 bases between. Here the CDR3 reads CASSILAGNRKGTQYF. CDR3 bases: TGTGCCAGTAGTATACTTGCGGGGAACAGAAAAGGGACCCAGTACTTC.

The chain couples TRBV12-3 or TRBV12-4 to TRBJ2-5; unclear D gene. The length of the CDR3 is 13 residues. Trimming removed 1 base from V and 4 bases from J, with 7 bases in between. CDR3 DNA sequence: TGTGCCAGCAGTTTAGGAGCCCCAGAGACCCAGTACTTC. It yields the protein CASSLGAPETQYF.

The chain combines TRBV28 with TRBJ1-2; 7 bases are a match to TRBD1. V was pared by 4 bases and J by 3 bases, with 5 bases of the junction left unmatched. CDR1 and CDR2 (germline): MDHEN, SYDVKM. The CDR3 is made up of 14 amino acids. The CDR3 region is CASSWARGDYGYTF. The CDR3, as DNA: TGTGCCAGCAGTTGGGCCAGGGGGGACTATGGCTACACCTTC.

V and J are TRBV2 and TRBJ2-5; D gene ambiguous. The ends were cut back, 6 bases at V and 2 bases at J, with 10 bases in the middle. The CDR3 is 13 amino acids. Germline V lookup: CDR1 SNHLY, CDR2 FYNNEI. This CDR3 reads CASSDIRQETQYF. The CDR3 nucleotides are TGTGCCAGCAGCGACATTAGACAAGAGACCCAGTACTTC.

The rearrangement uses TRBV18 and TRBJ2-5; a possible D gene is TRBD1 (5 bases). This CDR3 is 14 amino acids long. In germline, CDR1 is KGHSH, CDR2 LQKENI. V gave up 7 bases and J gave up 5 bases, with 17 bases separating them. CDR3 nucleotide sequence: TGTGCCAGCTTCTTGGACAATCCTCTCGAGACCCAGTACTTC. This codes for CASFLDNPLETQYF.

The chain carries TRBV10-3 and TRBJ2-3; 7 positions match TRBD2. Germline-derived CDR1 and CDR2 are ENHRY and SYGVKD. V lost 6 bases, J lost 4 bases, and 7 bases stayed unmatched. The CDR3 contains 14 residues. The CDR3: CAISPSRGSDTQYF. The CDR3 DNA follows: TGTGCCATCAGCCCGTCGCGGGGGTCAGATACGCAGTATTTT.

The rearrangement links TRBV11-2 to TRBJ2-7; TRBD2 is a possible D gene (5 bases). CDR1 is SGHAT, CDR2 FQNNGV, per germline. Between the trimmed V and J ends, which lost 0 bases and 7 bases, there was a span of 10 bases. The CDR3 runs to 13 residues. In DNA, the CDR3 is TGTGCCAGCAGCTTAGATCCCCGCGGGGAGCAGTACTTC. This translates into CASSLDPRGEQYF.

This clone was recorded only once. The V gene is TRBV18, the J gene TRBJ2-2; TRBD1 matches at 7 bases. The V segment lost 6 bases and the J segment 2 bases; nucleotides outside the gene matches: 9. The CDR3 is 16 residues long. CDR1 is KGHSH, CDR2 LQKENI, per germline. DNA of the CDR3: TGTGCCAGCTCCCCTAGGGGACAGCTCAACACCGGGGAGCTGTTTTTT. This translates into CASSPRGQLNTGELFF.